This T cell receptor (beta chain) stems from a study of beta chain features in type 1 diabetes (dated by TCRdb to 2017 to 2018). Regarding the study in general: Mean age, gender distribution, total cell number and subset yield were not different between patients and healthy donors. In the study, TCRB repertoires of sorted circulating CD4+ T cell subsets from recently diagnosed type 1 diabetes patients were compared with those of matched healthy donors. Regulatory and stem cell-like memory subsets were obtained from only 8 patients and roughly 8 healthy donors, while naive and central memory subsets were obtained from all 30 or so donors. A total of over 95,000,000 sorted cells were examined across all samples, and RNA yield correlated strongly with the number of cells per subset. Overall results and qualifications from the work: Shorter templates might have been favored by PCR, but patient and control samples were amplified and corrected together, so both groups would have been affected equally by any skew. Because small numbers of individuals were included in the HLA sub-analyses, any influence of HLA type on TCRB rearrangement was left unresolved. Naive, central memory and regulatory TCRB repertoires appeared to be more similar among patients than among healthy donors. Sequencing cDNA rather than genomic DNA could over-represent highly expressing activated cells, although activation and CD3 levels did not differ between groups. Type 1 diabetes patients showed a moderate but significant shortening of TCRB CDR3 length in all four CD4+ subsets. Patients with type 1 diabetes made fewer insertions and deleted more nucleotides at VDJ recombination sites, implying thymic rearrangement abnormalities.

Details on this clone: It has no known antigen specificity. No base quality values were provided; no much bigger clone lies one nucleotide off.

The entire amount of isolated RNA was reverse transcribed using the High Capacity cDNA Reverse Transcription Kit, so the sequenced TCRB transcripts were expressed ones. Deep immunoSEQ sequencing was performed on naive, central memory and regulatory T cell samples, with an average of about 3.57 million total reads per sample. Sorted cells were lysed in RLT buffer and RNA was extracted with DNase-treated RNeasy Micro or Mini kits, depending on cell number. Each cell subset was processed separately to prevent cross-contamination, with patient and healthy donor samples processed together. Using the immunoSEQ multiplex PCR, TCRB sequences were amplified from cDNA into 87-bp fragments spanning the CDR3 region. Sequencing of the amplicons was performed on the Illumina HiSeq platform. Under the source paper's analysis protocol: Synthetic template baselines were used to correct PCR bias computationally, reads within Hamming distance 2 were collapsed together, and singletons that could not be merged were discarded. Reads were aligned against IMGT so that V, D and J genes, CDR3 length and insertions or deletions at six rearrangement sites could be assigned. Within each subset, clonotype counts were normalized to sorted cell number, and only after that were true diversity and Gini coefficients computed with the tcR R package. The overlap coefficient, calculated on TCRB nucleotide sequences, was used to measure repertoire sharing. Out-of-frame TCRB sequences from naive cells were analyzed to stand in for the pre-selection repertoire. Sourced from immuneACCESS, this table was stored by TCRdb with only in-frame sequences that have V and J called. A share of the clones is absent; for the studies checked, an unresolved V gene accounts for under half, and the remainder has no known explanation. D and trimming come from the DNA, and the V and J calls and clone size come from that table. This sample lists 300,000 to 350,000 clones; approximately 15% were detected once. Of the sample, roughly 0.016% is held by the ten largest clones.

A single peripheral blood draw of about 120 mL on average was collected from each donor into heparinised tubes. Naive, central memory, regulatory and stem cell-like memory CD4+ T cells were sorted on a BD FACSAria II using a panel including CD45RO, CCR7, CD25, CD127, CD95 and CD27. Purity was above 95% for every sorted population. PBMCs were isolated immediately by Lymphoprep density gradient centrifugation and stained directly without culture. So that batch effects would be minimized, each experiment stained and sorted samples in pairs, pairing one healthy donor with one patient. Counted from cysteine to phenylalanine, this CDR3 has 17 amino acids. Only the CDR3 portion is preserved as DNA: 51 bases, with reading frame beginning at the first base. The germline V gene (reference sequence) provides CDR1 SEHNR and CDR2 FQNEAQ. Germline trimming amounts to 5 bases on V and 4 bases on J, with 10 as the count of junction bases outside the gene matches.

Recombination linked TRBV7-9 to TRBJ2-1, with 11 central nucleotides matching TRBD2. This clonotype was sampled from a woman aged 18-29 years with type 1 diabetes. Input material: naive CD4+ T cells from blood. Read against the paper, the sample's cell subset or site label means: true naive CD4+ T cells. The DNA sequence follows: TGTGCCAGCAGCATCCATAGCGGGAGGGCCAGGTACAATGAGCAGTTCTTC. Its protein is CASSIHSGRARYNEQFF.